The source of this T cell receptor beta chain is a study of blood T cell repertoires in COVID-19. The table came from immunoSEQ multiplex PCR; TCRdb's copy has only in-frame clones and leaves some out. The repertoire holds more than 200,000 clones, with over 75% as singletons. The V gene lost 4 bases and the J gene lost 4 bases, with 4 bases spanning the gap. There are 11 residues in the CDR3. CDR1 and CDR2 from the germline V gene are MDHEN and SYDVKM. In this sample, this clone turned up once. Other DNA sequences within the sample encode an identical CDR3. Recovery among Cohort 3 donors was established by two negative PCRs, clearance, or symptom resolution.

This clonotype originated in a man aged 40-50 years who had recovered from COVID-19. The source material was PBMCs or T cells enriched from blood (not recorded which). The chain combines TRBV28 with TRBJ1-2; D uncertain. This CDR3 is CASSSVYGYTF. The CDR3, as DNA: TGTGCCAGCAGTTCCGTCTATGGCTACACCTTC.